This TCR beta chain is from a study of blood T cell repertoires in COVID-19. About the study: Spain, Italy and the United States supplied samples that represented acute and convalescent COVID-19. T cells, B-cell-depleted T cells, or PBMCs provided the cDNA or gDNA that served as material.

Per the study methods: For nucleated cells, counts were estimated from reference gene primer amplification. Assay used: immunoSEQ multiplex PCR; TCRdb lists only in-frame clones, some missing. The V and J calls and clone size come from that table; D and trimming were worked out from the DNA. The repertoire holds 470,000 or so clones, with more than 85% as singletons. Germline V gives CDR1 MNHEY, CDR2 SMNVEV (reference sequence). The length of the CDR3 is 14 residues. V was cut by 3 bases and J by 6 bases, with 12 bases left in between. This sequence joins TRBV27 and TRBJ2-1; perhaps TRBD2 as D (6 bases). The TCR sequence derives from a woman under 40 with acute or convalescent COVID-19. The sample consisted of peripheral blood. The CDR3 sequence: CASSLGGIRNEQFF. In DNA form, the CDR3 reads TGTGCCAGCAGTTTGGGCGGGATACGCAATGAGCAGTTCTTC.